This passage covers 20 T cell receptor beta chains from one sample sequenced in a study of blood T cells in healthy people across ages. It was with a sample-barcoded 5' primer and a J-beta primer mix that a second PCR of about 6 to 12 cycles was run. TCRdb re-analysed the 5' RACE reads in MiXCR, keeping a single row per CDR3 protein. Here the sample spans over a million distinct CDR3 sequences, around 45% being singletons. Material: blood. The receptors derive from a woman aged 55-69 years in good health.

The V and J genes are TRBV6-5 and TRBJ1-2; D is unclear. V lost 0 bases to trimming and J lost 6 bases, with 11 bases between them. Looked up from germline, CDR1 is MNHEY and CDR2 is SVGAGI. CDR3 size: 14 residues. The CDR3: CASSYSRETHGYTF. The CDR3, as DNA: TGTGCCAGCAGTTACTCGAGAGAAACCCATGGCTACACCTTC.

The gene calls are TRBV4-1 and TRBJ2-6; the D call may be TRBD1 or TRBD2 (5 bases each). This CDR3 spans 14 amino acids. Trimming shortened V by 7 bases and J by 2 bases, and 9 bases separated the two germline ends. Germline CDR1 reads MGHRA; CDR2 reads YSYEKL. The CDR3 protein is CASNGAPGANVLTF. The CDR3 DNA reads as TGCGCCAGCAACGGGGCCCCTGGGGCCAACGTCCTGACTTTC.

The chain recombines TRBV7-2 with TRBJ1-1; D gene unclear. The CDR3 runs 16 residues. The V end was cut by 2 bases, the J end by 1 base, with 14 bases between. Germline V lookup: CDR1 SGHTA, CDR2 FQGNSA. The CDR3 protein is CASSLNIILTNTEAFF. DNA of the CDR3: TGTGCCAGCAGCTTAAACATAATCTTAACGAACACTGAAGCTTTCTTT. Full variable domain (missing parts from reference TRBV7-2 and TRBJ1-1): GAGVSQSPSNKVTEKGKDVELRCDPISGHTALYWYRQSLGQGLEFLIYFQGNSAPDKSGLPSDRFSAERTGGSVSTLTIQRTQQEDSAVYLCASSLNIILTNTEAFFGQGTRLTVV.

This clonotype was recorded a few times. V gene TRBV25-1 combines with J gene TRBJ1-4, with D possibly TRBD1 on 5 matching bases. The CDR3 extends over 15 amino acids. Germline CDR1 reads MGHDK; CDR2 reads SYGVNS. Trimming took 1 base from V and 5 from J, leaving 11 bases between them. CDR3 protein: CASSEFAGENEKLFF. The CDR3 bases are TGTGCCAGCAGTGAATTTGCGGGGGAGAATGAAAAACTGTTTTTT.

The chain has TRBV28 and TRBJ1-1; no definite D call. From germline, CDR1 is MDHEN and CDR2 SYDVKM. V was clipped by 10 bases and J by 12 bases, with 21 bases between them. This CDR3 spans 12 amino acids. The CDR3, as DNA: TGTGCCACCCTCTCAAAGGGAGATGGGACTTTCTTT. Translated, it gives CATLSKGDGTFF.

Here the CDR3 reads CASRISRGEQFF. CDR3 DNA: TGTGCCAGCAGGATTTCGCGAGGTGAGCAGTTCTTC. The J gene is TRBJ2-1, the V gene TRBV2; the D is unclear. The CDR3 consists of 12 residues. Trimming removed 6 bases from V and 9 bases from J, with 12 bases in between. From germline, CDR1 is SNHLY and CDR2 FYNNEI.

This clonotype has only a few counts. The V call is TRBV28, the J call TRBJ1-6; D unresolved. The CDR3 length is 15 residues. CDR1 MDHEN and CDR2 SYDVKM come from the germline V gene. The V gene lost 5 bases and the J gene lost 6 bases, with 14 bases spanning the gap. CDR3 in amino acids: CASSPSDGANSPLHF. Written as DNA, the CDR3 is TGTGCCAGCAGTCCCTCGGACGGCGCTAATTCACCCCTCCACTTT.

This chain connects TRBV6-6 to TRBJ2-1; TRBD2 matches at 8 bases. The CDR3 has 17 residues. With V trimmed by 2 bases and J by 5 bases, 11 bases remained unmatched. Germline loops: CDR1 MNHNY, CDR2 SVGAGI (reference sequence). The chain's CDR3 is CASSYNPGLGPNNEQFF. CDR3 coding DNA: TGTGCCAGCAGTTACAACCCGGGACTAGGACCAAACAATGAGCAGTTCTTC.

The V and J genes are TRBV5-1 and TRBJ1-5; no definite D call. Germline CDR1 reads SGHRS; CDR2 reads YFSETQ. V lost 3 bases to trimming and J lost 3 bases, with 13 bases between them. The CDR3 spans 15 residues. The CDR3 bases are TGCGCCAGCAGCTACGACTCGGGTTTCAATCAGCCCCAGCATTTT. Translated, it gives CASSYDSGFNQPQHF.

The chain joins TRBV20-1 to TRBJ2-7; TRBD2 aligns across 10 bases. The V gene end was trimmed by 4 bases and the J gene end by 2 bases; junction bases not matched to a gene: 5. Germline-derived CDR1 and CDR2 are DFQATT and SNEGSKA (reference sequence). This CDR3 region has 14 residues. The CDR3 nucleotides are TGCAGTGCTACCGCTAGCGGGGGCCCCTACGAGCAGTACTTC. Its translation: CSATASGGPYEQYF.

This clonotype was found once. The chain recombines TRBV20-1 with TRBJ2-3, with 10 bases aligning to TRBD1. Germline V gene lookup returns CDR1 DFQATT and CDR2 SNEGSKA (reference sequence). J gave up 6 bases and V 3 bases, and 9 bases lay outside the gene matches. The CDR3 length is 15 residues. The CDR3: CSARKAGTGEDTQYF. CDR3 in DNA: TGCAGTGCTAGGAAGGCCGGGACAGGGGAGGATACGCAGTATTTT.

This clonotype was observed a handful of times. The chain combines TRBV20-1 with TRBJ2-7; D not certain. The CDR3 extends over 15 amino acids. Germline assignment: CDR1 DFQATT and CDR2 SNEGSKA (reference sequence). The germline V and J ends were trimmed by 3 bases and 0 bases, with 15 bases remaining between them. The CDR3 coding sequence is TGCAGTGCTAGGGACCCTCGGTCGAACTCCTACGAGCAGTACTTC. Translating gives CSARDPRSNSYEQYF.

The CDR3 bases are TGTGCCAGCAGCGTAAAGGACCGGCCCCCTGACAATGAGCAGTTCTTC. It codes for CASSVKDRPPDNEQFF. This chain connects TRBV9 to TRBJ2-1; D is unclear. The CDR3 extends over 16 amino acids. CDR1 is SGDLS, CDR2 YYNGEE, per germline. Trimming stripped 1 base from V and 5 bases from J, with 16 bases between.

The chain combines TRBV5-1 with TRBJ2-1; 7 bases line up with TRBD2. V gave up 4 bases and J gave up 4 bases; unmatched junction bases: 8. The germline CDR1 and CDR2 sequences are SGHRS and YFSETQ. This CDR3 is built from 15 residues. The CDR3 DNA sequence: TGCGCCAGCAGCGCCGGACTAGTCGGGTACAATGAGCAGTTCTTC. Translating gives CASSAGLVGYNEQFF.

This rearrangement joins TRBV5-1 to TRBJ2-7; 10 bases align to TRBD2. CDR1 SGHRS and CDR2 YFSETQ come from the germline V gene. CDR3 size: 16 residues. Germline trimming cut 2 bases from V and 3 bases from J; bases unmatched to any gene: 8. Written as DNA, the CDR3 is TGCGCCAGCAGCTTAGTTCCCAGCGGGGGGGTCTACGAGCAGTACTTC. This translates into CASSLVPSGGVYEQYF.

The chain employs TRBV24-1 and TRBJ2-1, with 10 bases lining up with TRBD1. The CDR3 spans 14 residues. Germline V gene lookup returns CDR1 KGHDR and CDR2 SFDVKD. With 7 bases clipped from V and 5 bases from J, the junction kept 4 bases outside the gene matches. The CDR3 here is CATRKGQGHNEQFF. DNA for the CDR3: TGTGCCACCAGAAAGGGACAGGGGCACAATGAGCAGTTCTTC.

V is TRBV6-5 and J is TRBJ2-1; no firm D call. V was shortened by 0 bases and J by 4 bases, with 4 bases between the two germline ends. From germline, CDR1 is MNHEY and CDR2 SVGAGI. This CDR3 has 13 amino acids. CDR3 coding DNA: TGTGCCAGCAGTTACTCGACTTACAATGAGCAGTTCTTC. Translated, it gives CASSYSTYNEQFF.

This clonotype was found many times. This chain links TRBV28 with TRBJ2-5, with D tentatively TRBD1 (6 bases). V lost 3 bases, J lost 1 base, and 9 bases lay in between. The CDR3 consists of 14 residues. The germline gives CDR1 MDHEN, CDR2 SYDVKM. The CDR3: CASSLWGLQETQYF. The DNA for the CDR3 is TGTGCCAGCAGTTTGTGGGGGCTCCAAGAGACCCAGTACTTC.

This clonotype showed up just a few times. The chain is built from TRBV10-3 and TRBJ2-1; D is perhaps TRBD1 or TRBD2 (6 bases each). Germline-derived CDR1 and CDR2 are ENHRY and SYGVKD. V dropped 8 bases and J dropped 2 bases, with 13 bases sitting between them. The CDR3 extends over 14 amino acids. This chain's CDR3 is CAIGVGGAYNEQFF. CDR3 DNA: TGTGCCATCGGGGTGGGGGGCGCCTACAATGAGCAGTTCTTC.

This clonotype appeared a single time. This chain connects TRBV20-1 to TRBJ2-3; D is undetermined. Germline loops: CDR1 DFQATT, CDR2 SNEGSKA (reference sequence). The V end was cut by 0 bases, the J end by 3 bases, with 13 bases between. The CDR3 extends over 15 amino acids. DNA for the CDR3: TGCAGTGCTAGAGATCAGTTAGCCAGGACAGATACGCAGTATTTT. Translating gives CSARDQLARTDTQYF.